In this sample, the clone carrying this TCR beta chain turned up a few times. What it binds is not known. This likely comes from a read error, as the CDR3 has no conserved phenylalanine or tryptophan at its end. These data come from a study of tumor-infiltrating lymphocytes in primary liver carcinoma. Study outcomes and limitations: A significantly higher top-250-clone fraction was found in tumors than in blood (p = 0.039).

Using a constant-region primer together with ProtoScript II reverse transcriptase, TCR beta cDNA was made from 500 to 650 ng of total RNA. Investigators got TCR beta libraries out of three nested multiplex PCR rounds, done with slightly modified ARM-PCR. Both of the initial two PCR rounds ran for nine to eleven cycles and employed TRBV1-TRBV30 forward primers alongside a C-beta reverse primer. TCRdb used MiXCR to reprocess the multiplex PCR reads, holding one entry per CDR3 protein. The sample has more than 40,000 distinct CDR3 sequences; about three quarters are singletons. Joint extraction of RNA and DNA used about 17-33 mg of bulk tissue that was unsorted. There were five separate regions sampled from each tumor. CDR1 is SQVTM, CDR2 ANQGSEA, per germline. V was pared by 3 bases and J by 5 bases, with 16 bases between. The CDR3 contains 14 residues.

The V gene is TRBV29-1, the J gene TRBJ2-5; D possibly corresponds to TRBD1 (5 bases). What was sequenced was liver tumor tissue from sampling region 5. Indicated subset: tumor region T5, tumor centre. The sequence derives from a man aged 35-49 years with primary liver carcinoma and hepatitis B virus infection. In nucleotides, the CDR3 is TGCAGCGTTGATCAGGGCCGGGTAGACGAGACCCAGTACCTC. This gives the protein CSVDQGRVDETQYL.